This T cell receptor beta chain derives from a study of radiation and T cells in renal cell carcinoma. The protocol was immunoSEQ multiplex PCR, while the TCRdb copy is restricted to in-frame clones and leaves out a portion. Among about 59,000 clones listed, just under 80% were seen once. V was clipped by 7 bases and J by 5 bases, with 12 bases between them. This CDR3 comprises 13 residues. Germline V lookup: CDR1 SGHTA, CDR2 FQGNSA. Noted time point: baseline pretreatment blood. Indicated treatment: 15 Gy SBRT to primary tumor, nephrectomy 4 weeks later. This clonotype was obtained from a man in his 60s with renal cell carcinoma. The sample here was blood, taken from a patient whose treatment included radiotherapy and nephrectomy. The gene calls are TRBV7-2 and TRBJ2-4, with D uncertain. This CDR3 is CASKPGGENIQYF. The CDR3 nucleotides read TGTGCCAGCAAGCCCGGTGGCGAAAACATTCAGTACTTC.